This T cell receptor beta chain was observed in a study of blood T cell repertoires in COVID-19. Study summary: Sites across the United States, Italy and Spain contributed samples from acute and convalescent COVID-19. PBMCs, B-cell-depleted T cells, or T cells provided the cDNA or gDNA that made up the material.

As processed by the authors: Using reference gene primer amplification, nucleated cell counts were estimated. Some clones are missing from TCRdb's copy, which holds only in-frame ones; the method was immunoSEQ multiplex PCR. V, J and clone size are taken as reported in that table, and D and trimming were inferred from the DNA itself. The top ten clones hold roughly 13% of a sample with 65,000 to 75,000 clones, about 90% of them seen once. Sequenced material: peripheral blood. The sequence was obtained from a human donor with active COVID-19. The donor label of this sample is uncertain.

CDR3 protein: CASSIGGVRAEAFF. CDR3 DNA sequence: TGTGCCAGTAGTATAGGGGGGGTACGCGCTGAAGCTTTCTTT. The chain carries TRBV19 and TRBJ1-1, with a possible D match to TRBD1 (5 bases). Trimming pared 1 base from V and 6 bases from J, leaving 12 bases between. There are 14 residues in the CDR3. In germline, CDR1 is LNHDA, CDR2 SQIVND (reference sequence).